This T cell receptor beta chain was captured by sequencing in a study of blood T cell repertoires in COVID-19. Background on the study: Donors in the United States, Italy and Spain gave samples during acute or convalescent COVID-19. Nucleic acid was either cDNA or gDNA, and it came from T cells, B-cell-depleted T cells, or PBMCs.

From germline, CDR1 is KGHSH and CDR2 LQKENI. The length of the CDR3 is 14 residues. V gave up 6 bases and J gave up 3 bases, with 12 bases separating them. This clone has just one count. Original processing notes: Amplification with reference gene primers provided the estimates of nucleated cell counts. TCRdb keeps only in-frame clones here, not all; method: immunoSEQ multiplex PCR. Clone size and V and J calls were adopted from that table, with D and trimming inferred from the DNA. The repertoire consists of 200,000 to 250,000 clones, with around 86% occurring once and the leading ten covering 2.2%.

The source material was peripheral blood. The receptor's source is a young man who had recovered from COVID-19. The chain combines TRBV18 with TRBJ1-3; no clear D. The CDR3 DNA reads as TGTGCCAGCTCCGAAGCGAGTAGTGGAAACACCATATATTTT. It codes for CASSEASSGNTIYF.